These 25 T cell receptor beta chains were all obtained from the same sample, sequenced in a study of response to subunit inactivated influenza vaccine. TCRdb reprocessed the RT-PCR reads via MiXCR and lists one record per CDR3 protein. Of over 400,000 distinct CDR3 sequences listed, 13% are singletons. Sequenced material: PBMCs from blood, taken 35 to 45 days after vaccination. These receptors all stem from a man in his forties or fifties who received an inactivated influenza vaccine.

This clonotype showed up just a few times. The gene calls are TRBV7-2 and TRBJ1-6; 7 bases are shared with TRBD1. Germline values: CDR1 SGHTA, CDR2 FQGNSA. This CDR3 has 15 residues. Trimming at V came to 5 bases and at J to 8 bases, leaving 9 bases not matched to a gene. The CDR3 nucleotides read TGTGCCAGCAGCCCGAGGGGGCAGCGGGATTCACCCCTCCACTTT. It translates to CASSPRGQRDSPLHF.

This clonotype has a handful of counts. The rearrangement uses TRBV11-2 and TRBJ2-2, with D possibly being TRBD1 or TRBD2 (7 bases each). The CDR3 length is 16 residues. Germline V gives CDR1 SGHAT, CDR2 FQNNGV. The germline V and J ends were trimmed by 7 bases and 0 bases, with 15 bases remaining between them. The chain's CDR3 is CASTSGGGPNTGELFF. CDR3 sequence (DNA): TGTGCCAGCACCTCAGGGGGGGGCCCGAACACCGGGGAGCTGTTTTTT.

The table lists this clonotype with many counts. This chain uses TRBV20-1 with TRBJ2-7, with TRBD2 as a possible D gene (5 bases). Germline V gives CDR1 DFQATT, CDR2 SNEGSKA (reference sequence). The CDR3 is 13 amino acids. V lost 0 bases to trimming and J lost 5 bases, with 11 bases between them. The CDR3 DNA follows: TGCAGTGCTAGAGATACTAGTTTCCACGAGCAGTACTTC. It is translated as CSARDTSFHEQYF.

The V and J genes are TRBV28 and TRBJ1-1; unclear D gene. The germline V gene has CDR1 MDHEN and CDR2 SYDVKM. The CDR3 contains 13 residues. Trimming removed 10 bases from V and 0 bases from J, with 12 bases in between. The CDR3 nucleotides read TGTGCCATTACGACGGCGATGAACACTGAAGCTTTCTTT. As protein: CAITTAMNTEAFF.

This clonotype has a handful of counts. This sequence joins TRBV5-1 and TRBJ1-1; a weak D match, TRBD1 (6 bases). Trimming cost V 4 bases and J 2 bases, with 15 bases left between them. Germline V CDR1 and CDR2: SGHRS, YFSETQ. This CDR3 spans 15 amino acids. CDR3 DNA sequence: TGCGCCAGCAGCCCATGGACAGAGATCAACACTGAAGCTTTCTTT. As protein: CASSPWTEINTEAFF.

This clonotype was seen only a few times. V usage is TRBV25-1 and J usage is TRBJ1-2; TRBD1 is a possible D gene (5 bases). V lost 7 bases, J lost 8 bases, and 11 bases lay in between. The CDR3 has 11 amino acids. CDR1 is MGHDK and CDR2 is SYGVNS in the germline V gene. The CDR3 region is CASKEGYGYTF. CDR3 bases: TGTGCCAGCAAGGAGGGGTACGGCTACACCTTC.

In its sample, this clonotype was seen many times. This chain links TRBV12-3 or TRBV12-4 with TRBJ2-7; D is ambiguous. The CDR3 is 11 amino acids. The ends were cut back, 5 bases at V and 6 bases at J, with 8 bases in the middle. This chain's CDR3 is CASSRVGEQYF. CDR3 nucleotide sequence: TGTGCCAGCAGTCGTGTGGGCGAGCAGTACTTC.

The V gene is TRBV4-2, the J gene TRBJ2-5; TRBD1 or TRBD2 may be the D gene (5 bases each). Deletions cut 2 bases from V and 5 bases from J, with 12 bases between. Germline V CDR1 and CDR2: LGHNA, YNFKEQ. This CDR3 comprises 14 residues. The CDR3, as DNA: TGTGCCAGCAGCCAATTGGGGGATTCGGAGACCCAGTACTTC. This gives the protein CASSQLGDSETQYF.

This clonotype turned up a few times. The V call is TRBV14, the J call TRBJ2-1, with 11 nucleotides matching TRBD2. Germline V CDR1 and CDR2: SGHDN, FVKESK. CDR3 length: 16 amino acids. J was trimmed by 5 bases and V by 1 base; bases with no gene match: 4. CDR3 DNA: TGTGCCAGCAGCCAAGGGGGGGGACTAGCGGACAATGAGCAGTTCTTC. This gives the protein CASSQGGGLADNEQFF. The variable domain in full, completed from reference TRBV14 and TRBJ2-1, reads EAGVTQFPSHSVIEKGQTVTLRCDPISGHDNLYWYRRVMGKEIKFLLHFVKESKQDESGMPNNRFLAERTGGTYSTLKVQPAELEDSGVYFCASSQGGGLADNEQFFGPGTRLTVL.

There are a few counts of this clonotype. The CDR3 reads CASSLGDLSSYEQYF. CDR3 in DNA: TGTGCCAGCAGCTTAGGGGACTTAAGCTCCTACGAGCAGTACTTC. The V call is TRBV7-9, the J call TRBJ2-7, with D possibly being TRBD2 (6 bases). The CDR3 covers 15 residues. Germline assignment: CDR1 SEHNR and CDR2 FQNEAQ (reference sequence). V lost 1 base, J lost 0 bases, and 10 bases lay in between. Using reference TRBV7-9 and TRBJ2-7 for the parts outside the CDR3, the full variable domain is DTGVSQNPRHKITKRGQNVTFRCDPISEHNRLYWYRQTLGQGPEFLTYFQNEAQLEKSRLLSDRFSAERPKGSFSTLEIQRTEQGDSAMYLCASSLGDLSSYEQYFGPGTRLTVT.

At least ten counts were recorded for this clonotype. The genes are TRBV7-6 and TRBJ2-1; possibly TRBD1 for D (6 bases). The CDR3 covers 15 residues. Trimming shortened V by 2 bases and J by 5 bases, and 13 bases separated the two germline ends. Germline V CDR1 and CDR2: SGHVS, FNYEAQ. CDR3 DNA: TGTGCCAGCAGCTTAACAGGGAGAACTAACAATGAGCAGTTCTTC. It translates to CASSLTGRTNNEQFF.

The J gene is TRBJ2-5, the V gene TRBV29-1; 8 positions agree with TRBD1. Germline loops: CDR1 SQVTM, CDR2 ANQGSEA. Trimming took 5 bases from V and 4 from J; bases not matched to a gene: 6. The CDR3 covers 13 residues. The CDR3: CSVLPGGAETQYF. The CDR3 region has the DNA TGCAGCGTTCTACCAGGGGGCGCAGAGACCCAGTACTTC.

This clonotype was seen at least ten times. The rearrangement links TRBV7-9 to TRBJ2-1, with D possibly matching TRBD2 (5 bases). Germline values: CDR1 SEHNR, CDR2 FQNEAQ (reference sequence). V lost 1 base, J lost 16 bases, and 17 bases lay in between. This CDR3 spans 13 amino acids. The CDR3 DNA follows: TGTGCCAGCAGCTTAGTGCGGGCGGAGCGAGGCTTCTTC. This encodes CASSLVRAERGFF. The full variable domain, completed using reference TRBV7-9 and TRBJ2-1, is DTGVSQNPRHKITKRGQNVTFRCDPISEHNRLYWYRQTLGQGPEFLTYFQNEAQLEKSRLLSDRFSAERPKGSFSTLEIQRTEQGDSAMYLCASSLVRAERGFFGPGTRLTVL.

In this sample, this clonotype turned up a few times. The chain employs TRBV5-1 and TRBJ1-2; D remains ambiguous. The CDR3 runs 15 residues. Trimming removed 0 bases from V and 4 bases from J, with 13 bases in between. Germline V CDR1 and CDR2: SGHRS, YFSETQ. The chain's CDR3 is CASSLGYPGVYGYTF. DNA of the CDR3: TGCGCCAGCAGCTTGGGGTACCCGGGCGTCTATGGCTACACCTTC.

This clonotype was seen ten or more times. This chain joins TRBV3-1 and TRBJ1-5, with D maybe TRBD1 (5 bases). Deletions cut 0 bases from V and 7 bases from J, with 7 bases between. CDR1 is LGHDT, CDR2 YNNKEL, per germline (reference sequence). This CDR3 is 13 amino acids long. The chain's CDR3 is CASSQDRDQPQHF. The CDR3 bases are TGTGCCAGCAGCCAAGACAGGGACCAGCCCCAGCATTTT.

This clonotype was seen once. The rearrangement joins TRBV3-1 to TRBJ2-7; D possibly uses TRBD1 or TRBD2 (5 bases each). This CDR3 region has 14 residues. Trimming took off 3 bases at V and 12 bases at J, with 21 bases between the two ends. Per germline, CDR1 LGHDT and CDR2 YNNKEL (reference sequence). The CDR3 bases are TGTGCCAGCAGCCAGGGGGTGGGCCGGGCCAGTCGGTACTTC. Translated: CASSQGVGRASRYF.

This clonotype was seen a handful of times. V usage is TRBV12-3 or TRBV12-4 and J usage is TRBJ2-5; D possibly corresponds to TRBD1 (6 bases). V shed 6 bases and J shed 10 bases, with 18 bases lying between them. The CDR3 loop spans 13 amino acids. The CDR3 DNA sequence: TGTGCCAGCAGCAGCGGACAGATGGCGAGCCAGTACTTC. This encodes CASSSGQMASQYF.

The gene calls are TRBV2 and TRBJ1-1; D gene ambiguous. Trimming removed 6 bases from V and 0 bases from J, with 8 bases in between. CDR1 SNHLY and CDR2 FYNNEI come from the germline V gene. The CDR3 runs to 13 residues. DNA of the CDR3: TGTGCCAGCAGGGACCGGGTGAACACTGAAGCTTTCTTT. This encodes CASRDRVNTEAFF.

This chain links TRBV7-2 with TRBJ2-5, with a weak D call TRBD1 (5 bases). The CDR3 has 14 amino acids. V dropped 5 bases and J dropped 4 bases, with 14 bases sitting between them. CDR1 is SGHTA and CDR2 is FQGNSA in the germline V gene. The CDR3 coding sequence is TGTGCCAGCAGCAGACGCCAGGGTCGAGAGACCCAGTACTTC. It encodes CASSRRQGRETQYF.

The chain combines TRBV28 with TRBJ2-1; D possibly corresponds to TRBD1 (5 bases). Germline V CDR1 and CDR2: MDHEN, SYDVKM. Trimming took off 5 bases at V and 5 bases at J, with 10 bases between the two ends. The CDR3 consists of 13 residues. The CDR3 loop is CASSPQAHNEQFF. The DNA for the CDR3 is TGTGCCAGCAGTCCACAGGCCCACAATGAGCAGTTCTTC.

The table lists this clonotype with a few counts. The chain uses TRBV9 and TRBJ2-2; perhaps TRBD2 as D (6 bases). The CDR3 totals 17 residues. Per the germline V gene, CDR1 is SGDLS and CDR2 is YYNGEE. Trimming stripped 0 bases from V and 1 base from J, with 13 bases between. The CDR3 reads CASSVDLGSGNTGELFF. The CDR3 DNA reads as TGTGCCAGCAGCGTAGATTTGGGTAGCGGGAACACCGGGGAGCTGTTTTTT.

This clonotype was recorded at least ten times. Here the CDR3 reads CSAPRDRVYEQYF. The CDR3 nucleotides are TGCAGTGCTCCCCGGGACAGGGTATACGAGCAGTACTTC. The genes are TRBV20-1 and TRBJ2-7; 9 bases are a match to TRBD1. With 5 bases clipped from V and 4 bases from J, the junction kept 6 bases outside the gene matches. The CDR3 consists of 13 residues. Germline V CDR1 and CDR2: DFQATT, SNEGSKA (reference sequence).

This clonotype was observed once. The chain uses TRBV20-1 and TRBJ2-1; maybe TRBD2 (6 bases). Germline values: CDR1 DFQATT, CDR2 SNEGSKA (reference sequence). This CDR3 comprises 13 residues. V lost 4 bases, J lost 5 bases, and 12 bases lay in between. CDR3 in amino acids: CSANFGGNNEQFF. CDR3 sequence (DNA): TGCAGTGCTAATTTTGGGGGGAACAATGAGCAGTTCTTC.

There are a few counts of this clonotype. This chain uses TRBV4-1 with TRBJ2-5, with 7 bases identical to TRBD1. Germline assignment: CDR1 MGHRA and CDR2 YSYEKL. Unmatched junction bases numbered 3, after V lost 1 base and J lost 1 base. This CDR3 region has 15 residues. CDR3 loop: CASSQGDRFQETQYF. CDR3 nucleotides: TGCGCCAGCAGCCAAGGGGACAGATTCCAAGAGACCCAGTACTTC.

This clonotype was recorded a few times. The chain employs TRBV7-2 and TRBJ1-2; D perhaps matches TRBD1 (6 bases). The V gene lost 0 bases and the J gene lost 9 bases, with 20 bases spanning the gap. This CDR3 region has 16 residues. In germline, CDR1 is SGHTA, CDR2 FQGNSA. The CDR3 nucleotides are TGTGCCAGCAGCTTAGCCCAAGGGGGGATCTTAGGGAGCTACACCTTC. Protein: CASSLAQGGILGSYTF.